This T cell receptor (beta chain) was sequenced for a study of blood T cell repertoires in COVID-19 (dated by TCRdb to 2020 to 2022). For context, the study as a whole: Collaborator samples came from the United States, Italy and Spain and covered acute and convalescent phases of COVID-19. The material from the prospective study consisted of cDNA or gDNA derived from T cells, B-cell-depleted T cells, or PBMCs. Subjects who had been exposed to COVID-19, were actively infected with it, or had recovered from it provided the deeply sampled blood TCRbeta repertoires that made up the dataset. A freely available public database, intended as a resource for researchers studying the immune response to SARS-CoV-2, is where the repertoires were released. Samples were obtained from the ongoing ImmuneRACE study (first 160 participants) and from 1,000 to 1,500 subjects provided by 6 global collaborators. The sample metadata nearly always contained a de-identified subject ID, COVID-19 status, age in years and sex. Where HLA class I and class II types were available, the types were taken from metadata supplied by the sample provider, not from assay-based typing.

From a lookup of the germline V gene, CDR1 and CDR2 are SGHTA and FQGNSA. Between the V and J ends, shortened by 4 bases and 5 bases respectively, the junction contains 20 bases. The CDR3 spans 16 residues, from the cysteine through the phenylalanine. Here the CDR3 DNA is all that survives: 48 bases in frame from base 1. Collaborating institutions collected whole blood in K2EDTA tubes following their own protocols. For TCRbeta analysis, collaborators shipped samples as frozen whole blood, isolated PBMCs, or DNA extracted from either of those sample types. In the case of this clone: The antigen it recognizes is unknown. No much larger clonotype is one base removed from it; base qualities were not supplied.

The study at large found these results: How much clinical and demographic metadata was included differed by source and by participant, and the metadata was provided uncurated.

TCRbeta CDR3 regions were amplified from genomic DNA using the immunoSEQ Assay, a bias-controlled multiplex PCR. As for the original processing: The number of nucleated cells in each sample was estimated by amplification of reference gene primers within the assay. To quantify the absolute abundance of each unique TCRbeta CDR3 rearrangement, sequence reads were collapsed and filtered. For each sample, productive Simpson clonality was calculated as the square root of Simpson's diversity index across productive rearrangements. As stored in TCRdb, this immuneACCESS dataset retains in-frame rearrangements with V and J assigned. A fraction of the clones does not appear; measured against another copy, unresolved V genes explain less than half of the discrepancy, and the remainder lacks a known reason. That table is the source of V, J and clone size, and D and trimming were worked out from the DNA. The sample data list around 78,000 clones, and over 75% of these were observed just once. The top ten hold approximately 10% of the sample.

This receptor was identified in a man between 65 and 85 years old with active or convalescent COVID-19. The sequenced sample consisted of peripheral blood. The rearrangement joined TRBV7-2 to TRBJ1-1; TRBD1 could be the D gene, as 5 bases match. In nucleotides, the sequence is TGTGCCAGCAGCTGGTGGTTCGCAGGGTTGGGGACTGAAGCTTTCTTT. It specifies CASSWWFAGLGTEAFF. Reference TRBV7-2 and TRBJ1-1 genes cover what lies past the CDR3, so the full variable domain is GAGVSQSPSNKVTEKGKDVELRCDPISGHTALYWYRQSLGQGLEFLIYFQGNSAPDKSGLPSDRFSAERTGGSVSTLTIQRTQQEDSAVYLCASSWWFAGLGTEAFFGQGTRLTVV.